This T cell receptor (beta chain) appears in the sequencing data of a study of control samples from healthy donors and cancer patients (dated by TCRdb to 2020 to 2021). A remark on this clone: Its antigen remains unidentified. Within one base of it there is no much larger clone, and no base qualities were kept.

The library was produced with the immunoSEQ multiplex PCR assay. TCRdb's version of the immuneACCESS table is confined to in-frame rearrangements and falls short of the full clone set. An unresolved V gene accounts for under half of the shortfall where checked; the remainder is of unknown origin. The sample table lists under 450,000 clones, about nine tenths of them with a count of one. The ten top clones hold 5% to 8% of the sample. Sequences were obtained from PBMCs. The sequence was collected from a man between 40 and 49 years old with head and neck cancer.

Read as DNA, the sequence is TGTGCCAGAAGACCAGGAGCAACTAATGAAAAACTGTTTTTT. The translation is CARRPGATNEKLFF. The V and J segments used are TRBV5-3 and TRBJ1-4; confidence is insufficient to name the D gene. TRBV5-3 is annotated as an ORF whose role is uncertain. Inclusive of the bounding cysteine and phenylalanine, the CDR3 is 14 residues long. Only CDR3 DNA is held: 42 bases, read in frame from base 1. Trimming removed 5 bases from V and 0 bases from J, leaving 8 bases between the germline ends.